Each of the 27 T cell receptor beta chains below was sequenced from the same sample in a study of cytomegalovirus exposure and HLA in healthy donors. In the PCR, 60 Vbeta and 13 Jbeta primers were used. Here immunoSEQ multiplex PCR was the method, and the copy in TCRdb shows in-frame clones only, minus some. This sample carries roughly 100,000 clones, about 12% of them seen once, and the ten largest clones take 16%. Sequenced input: PBMCs. The receptors were sampled from a man aged 40-49 years in good health and CMV-seropositive.

The chain employs TRBV19 and TRBJ1-1, with TRBD1 as a possible D gene (5 bases). The CDR3 is made up of 14 amino acids. Trimming stripped 7 bases from V and 3 bases from J, with 15 bases between. In germline, CDR1 is LNHDA, CDR2 SQIVND (reference sequence). CDR3 DNA sequence: TGTGCCAGTACTAATAGCCGGGGGTACACTGAAGCTTTCTTT. Its translation is CASTNSRGYTEAFF.

This clone appeared a few times. The chain links TRBV7-2 to TRBJ2-1; TRBD2 matches 9 bases. CDR1 is SGHTA, CDR2 FQGNSA, per germline. The CDR3 loop spans 14 amino acids. The V segment lost 0 bases and the J segment 7 bases; nucleotides outside the gene matches: 1. As DNA, the CDR3 is TGTGCCAGCAGCTTAGCCGGACTAGCGAATGAGCAGTTCTTC. This gives the protein CASSLAGLANEQFF.

The table lists this clone with many counts. The V gene is TRBV28, the J gene TRBJ2-7; 7 nucleotides match TRBD1. Germline CDR1 and CDR2: MDHEN and SYDVKM. CDR3 length: 15 residues. The junction had 10 bases not matched to a gene; V was cut back by 6 bases and J by 2 bases. Here the CDR3 DNA reads TGTGCCAGCAGCTCTCCGGGACAGCCTCCCTACGAGCAGTACTTC. Translation: CASSSPGQPPYEQYF.

This clone was picked up a small number of times. This chain connects TRBV28 to TRBJ2-7, with D perhaps matching TRBD2 (5 bases). CDR1 is MDHEN and CDR2 is SYDVKM in the germline V gene. The V and J ends lost 3 bases and 7 bases respectively, with 13 bases between them. The CDR3 extends over 13 amino acids. The CDR3 nucleotides read TGTGCCAGCAGTTTGAAACCCCCGGGGGAGCAGTACTTC. Amino acids: CASSLKPPGEQYF.

The rearrangement joins TRBV21-1 to TRBJ2-7; the table's TRBD2 call for D was not verified on the DNA. TRBV21-1 corresponds to a pseudogene. The CDR3 extends over 17 amino acids. DNA for the CDR3: TGTGCCAGCAGCAAAGAGGGGGGACTAGCGGAGGACTACGAGCAGTACTTC. Amino acids: CASSKEGGLAEDYEQYF.

This clone showed up just a few times. The rearrangement links TRBV7-9 to TRBJ1-1, with TRBD1 identical over 7 bases. Trimming took 5 bases from V and 0 from J; bases not matched to a gene: 3. The CDR3 consists of 14 residues. CDR1 SEHNR and CDR2 FQNEAQ come from the germline V gene (reference sequence). The CDR3 is CASSEQGMNTEAFF. The DNA of the CDR3 is TGTGCCAGCAGCGAACAGGGGATGAACACTGAAGCTTTCTTT.

This chain links TRBV19 with TRBJ1-5; D not resolved. Trimming removed 6 bases from V and 5 bases from J, with 8 bases in between. The V gene's germline CDR1 is LNHDA and CDR2 SQIVND (reference sequence). CDR3 size: 12 residues. The CDR3, as DNA: TGTGCCAGTAGATTAGTGGATCAGCCCCAGCATTTT. This gives the protein CASRLVDQPQHF.

The gene calls are TRBV29-1 and TRBJ2-3; a weak D match, TRBD2 (6 bases). The CDR3 is 12 residues long. V dropped 5 bases and J dropped 4 bases, with 10 bases sitting between them. Germline CDR1 is SQVTM and CDR2 is ANQGSEA. For the CDR3, the DNA is TGCAGCGTTTGGGGGGAGCCAGATACGCAGTATTTT. Its protein is CSVWGEPDTQYF.

This sequence joins TRBV6-6 and TRBJ2-1, with a possible D match to TRBD1 (6 bases). V lost 4 bases, J lost 7 bases, and 11 bases lay in between. Germline CDR1 MNHNY, CDR2 SVGAGI (reference sequence). The CDR3 length is 13 residues. The chain's CDR3 is CASSSQGGNEQFF. The CDR3 DNA follows: TGTGCCAGCAGTTCCCAAGGGGGTAATGAGCAGTTCTTC.

The rearrangement uses TRBV2 and TRBJ1-5; 7 bases align to TRBD1. In germline, CDR1 is SNHLY, CDR2 FYNNEI. The CDR3 runs 15 residues. J was trimmed by 0 bases and V by 6 bases; bases with no gene match: 5. CDR3 in amino acids: CASSDYRGSNQPQHF. DNA of the CDR3: TGTGCCAGCAGCGACTACAGGGGTAGCAATCAGCCCCAGCATTTT.

The chain recombines TRBV6-5 with TRBJ1-2, with unresolved D. Germline values: CDR1 MNHEY, CDR2 SVGAGI. V lost 5 bases to trimming and J lost 3 bases, with 10 bases between them. The CDR3 loop spans 13 amino acids. CDR3: CASSRTGDYGYTF. The CDR3 DNA is TGTGCCAGCAGTCGGACTGGAGACTATGGCTACACCTTC.

This clone was observed a handful of times. The rearrangement uses TRBV25-1 and TRBJ2-3, with 9 bases matching TRBD2. This CDR3 region has 16 residues. The V gene's germline CDR1 is MGHDK and CDR2 SYGVNS. V lost 3 bases to trimming and J lost 6 bases; unmatched junction nucleotides: 10. CDR3 residues: CASSDQDSGSRDTQYF. CDR3 DNA: TGTGCCAGCAGTGATCAAGATAGCGGGAGTCGGGATACGCAGTATTTT.

J is TRBJ2-1 and V is TRBV5-1; the match to TRBD2 covers 7 bases. Germline V gene data show CDR1 as SGHRS and CDR2 as YFSETQ. The V and J ends lost 4 bases and 2 bases, in that order; junction bases with no gene match: 9. The CDR3 runs to 16 residues. The CDR3 loop reads CASSRTAGSPYNEQFF. Written as DNA, the CDR3 is TGCGCCAGCAGCCGTACAGCGGGATCCCCCTACAATGAGCAGTTCTTC.

V usage is TRBV11-2 and J usage is TRBJ2-2; no clear D. The germline gives CDR1 SGHAT, CDR2 FQNNGV. Trimming stripped 2 bases from V and 0 bases from J, with 7 bases between. The CDR3 consists of 15 residues. This CDR3 is CASSLRGSNTGELFF. CDR3 sequence (DNA): TGTGCCAGCAGCTTAAGAGGTTCGAACACCGGGGAGCTGTTTTTT.

This clone came up a few times. This chain uses TRBV27 with TRBJ2-5; 11 nucleotides match TRBD1. The CDR3 runs to 14 residues. Trimming removed 5 bases from V and 4 bases from J; junction bases left unmatched: 3. The V gene's germline CDR1 is MNHEY and CDR2 SMNVEV (reference sequence). CDR3 DNA sequence: TGTGCCAGCAGTGGGACAGGGGGTCGAGAGACCCAGTACTTC. Translation: CASSGTGGRETQYF.

There are a few counts of this clone. V gene TRBV4-1 combines with J gene TRBJ2-7; 11 nucleotides line up with TRBD2. CDR1 and CDR2 from the germline V gene are MGHRA and YSYEKL. After removal of 3 bases from V and 5 bases from J, the junction contained 3 bases not matched to a gene. CDR3 length equals 14 residues. CDR3 sequence (DNA): TGCGCCAGCAGCCACCGACTAGCGGGAAACGAGCAGTACTTC. Its translation is CASSHRLAGNEQYF.

This clone has a handful of counts. V and J are TRBV5-8 and TRBJ2-7; D may be TRBD2 (6 bases). This CDR3 has 15 amino acids. Deletions cut 0 bases from V and 4 bases from J, with 14 bases between. Germline assignment: CDR1 SGHTS and CDR2 YDEGEE. The CDR3 protein is CASSLVGAREYEQYF. The DNA of the CDR3 is TGTGCCAGCAGCTTGGTTGGGGCCCGGGAGTACGAGCAGTACTTC.

The chain combines TRBV18 with TRBJ1-4, with D unresolved. CDR1 is KGHSH, CDR2 LQKENI, per germline. Trimming cost V 2 bases and J 0 bases, with 10 bases left between them. The CDR3 spans 16 residues. The CDR3 spells CASSPEQVATNEKLFF. The CDR3 nucleotides are TGTGCCAGCTCACCAGAACAAGTTGCAACTAATGAAAAACTGTTTTTT.

The chain's CDR3 is CASSLLVGSYEQYF. CDR3 bases: TGTGCCAGCAGTTTGTTGGTGGGCTCCTACGAGCAGTACTTC. This sequence joins TRBV28 and TRBJ2-5; D is undetermined. The DNA end is more similar to TRBJ2-7, so the J call may be wrong. This CDR3 is 14 amino acids long. The germline CDR1 and CDR2 sequences are MDHEN and SYDVKM.

This chain uses TRBV27 with TRBJ2-7; TRBD2 aligns across 14 bases. J was trimmed by 4 bases and V by 5 bases; bases with no gene match: 7. CDR1 is MNHEY and CDR2 is SMNVEV in the germline V gene (reference sequence). The CDR3 sequence is 16 residues long. CDR3 coding DNA: TGTGCCAGCAGTCCCCCAGGGACTAGCGGGGGATACGAGCAGTACTTC. This codes for CASSPPGTSGGYEQYF.

At least ten counts were recorded for this clone. The chain couples TRBV11-2 to TRBJ1-1; D not certain. The germline CDR1 and CDR2 sequences are SGHAT and FQNNGV. V gave up 1 base and J gave up 8 bases, with 11 bases separating them. The length of the CDR3 is 13 residues. The DNA for the CDR3 is TGTGCCAGCAGCTTAGGGCCTGGGCAGGAAGCTTTCTTT. Protein: CASSLGPGQEAFF.

This clone has only a few counts. V gene TRBV28 combines with J gene TRBJ1-4; no reliable D call. Trimming removed 5 bases at V and 1 base at J, with 14 bases between. Germline CDR1 reads MDHEN; CDR2 reads SYDVKM. This CDR3 is 16 amino acids long. The CDR3 loop reads CASSPTAWVTNEKLFF. CDR3 bases: TGTGCCAGCAGTCCCACAGCATGGGTAACTAATGAAAAACTGTTTTTT.

Only a few counts were recorded for this clone. The chain combines TRBV19 with TRBJ1-1, with TRBD1 identical over 12 bases. The CDR3 length is 19 residues. Per germline, CDR1 LNHDA and CDR2 SQIVND (reference sequence). The ends lost 7 bases at V and 7 bases at J; junction bases unmatched: 22. CDR3: CASNDLGTGGRYGKSEAFF. CDR3 DNA sequence: TGTGCCAGTAATGACTTAGGGACAGGGGGCCGGTACGGTAAGAGTGAAGCTTTCTTT.

This clone was picked up a small number of times. The chain carries TRBV6-5 and TRBJ2-7, with D maybe TRBD2 (6 bases). V was clipped by 6 bases and J by 0 bases, with 15 bases between them. There are 15 residues in the CDR3. Germline values: CDR1 MNHEY, CDR2 SVGAGI. CDR3 in DNA: TGTGCCAGCAGCCGAACTATCGGGAGCTCCTACGAGCAGTACTTC. It codes for CASSRTIGSSYEQYF.

CDR3 region: CASSRVGRDGYTF. The CDR3 bases are TGTGCCAGCAGCCGCGTGGGTCGGGATGGCTACACCTTC. The chain recombines TRBV6-5 with TRBJ1-2; D unresolved. V was trimmed by 6 bases and J by 6 bases, leaving 14 bases between them. Germline V gene sequence: CDR1 MNHEY, CDR2 SVGAGI. This CDR3 has 13 amino acids.

The chain employs TRBV19 and TRBJ1-2; perhaps TRBD1 as D (6 bases). The CDR3 loop spans 16 amino acids. Germline CDR1 LNHDA, CDR2 SQIVND (reference sequence). Trimming stripped 0 bases from V and 6 bases from J, with 17 bases between. Written as DNA, the CDR3 is TGTGCCAGTAGTATAGATGAGGCAGGGGAGGGGAATGGCTACACCTTC. Amino acid sequence: CASSIDEAGEGNGYTF.

This clone was seen a handful of times. The chain is built from TRBV13 and TRBJ2-3; D uncertain. Per the germline V gene, CDR1 is PRHDT and CDR2 is FYEKMQ (reference sequence). The V gene lost 4 bases and the J gene lost 3 bases, with 2 bases spanning the gap. The CDR3 has 11 residues. The CDR3 loop is CASSSTDTQYF. The CDR3 DNA reads TGTGCCAGCAGCTCGACAGATACGCAGTATTTT.